The 21 T cell receptor beta chains below were found in one sample sequenced in a study of blood T cells in healthy people across ages. Primers used in a second PCR of about 6 to 12 cycles were a sample-barcoded 5' primer and a J-beta primer mix. TCRdb passed the 5' RACE reads through MiXCR, listing each CDR3 protein once. The sample lists about a million distinct CDR3 sequences, 35% to 40% occurring once. The sequenced material came from blood. The receptors shown here come from a man between 18 and 29 years old in good health.

The chain has TRBV28 and TRBJ1-6; 9 bases agree with TRBD1. V was pared by 2 bases and J by 10 bases, with 9 bases of the junction left unmatched. Per germline, CDR1 MDHEN and CDR2 SYDVKM. The CDR3 has 16 amino acids. The CDR3 protein is CASSLPGQGEVSPLHF. CDR3 coding DNA: TGTGCCAGCAGTTTACCGGGACAGGGTGAGGTGTCACCCCTCCACTTT.

There are a few counts of this clonotype. The chain employs TRBV4-2 and TRBJ2-2; 8 nucleotides agree with TRBD1. The germline V gene has CDR1 LGHNA and CDR2 YNFKEQ. J was trimmed by 5 bases and V by 4 bases; bases with no gene match: 12. This CDR3 region has 17 residues. CDR3 nucleotides: TGTGCCAGCAGCCTCGTGCCGACAGGGGATGGTACCGGGGAGCTGTTTTTT. It is translated as CASSLVPTGDGTGELFF.

This rearrangement joins TRBV4-1 to TRBJ2-5; D is uncertain. The better agreement between TRBJ2-7 and the DNA end casts doubt on the J call. Germline values: CDR1 MGHRA, CDR2 YSYEKL. The length of the CDR3 is 15 residues. CDR3 DNA: TGCGCCAGCAGCCAACTCGACGGACGGAATTACGAGCAGTACTTC. This translates into CASSQLDGRNYEQYF.

The chain uses TRBV6-2 or TRBV6-3 and TRBJ2-4; 7 positions match TRBD1. The junction had 18 bases not matched to a gene; V was cut back by 3 bases and J by 13 bases. Germline CDR1 MNHEY, CDR2 SVGEGT. The CDR3 extends over 16 amino acids. CDR3 loop: CASSYPGQDFSYAQYF. In nucleotides, the CDR3 is TGTGCCAGCAGTTATCCTGGACAGGACTTCTCCTACGCGCAGTACTTC.

This clonotype occurred a few times. This rearrangement joins TRBV5-1 to TRBJ1-1, with 8 bases aligning to TRBD1. The CDR3 covers 17 residues. J was trimmed by 1 base and V by 4 bases; bases with no gene match: 12. CDR1 and CDR2 (germline): SGHRS, YFSETQ. CDR3 region: CASSRDVPGQANTEAFF. CDR3 nucleotides: TGCGCCAGCAGCCGGGATGTGCCGGGACAGGCGAACACTGAAGCTTTCTTT.

The V gene is TRBV20-1, the J gene TRBJ1-1; D may be TRBD1 (6 bases). This CDR3 is built from 16 residues. Germline CDR1 and CDR2: DFQATT and SNEGSKA (reference sequence). Deletions cut 3 bases from V and 0 bases from J, with 17 bases between. The CDR3 coding sequence is TGCAGTGCTAGGGGGGCGGGCAGACCGATGAACACTGAAGCTTTCTTT. This gives the protein CSARGAGRPMNTEAFF.

The rearrangement joins TRBV5-1 to TRBJ1-5; a possible D gene is TRBD1 (5 bases). The ends were cut back, 0 bases at V and 7 bases at J, with 11 bases in the middle. Looked up from germline, CDR1 is SGHRS and CDR2 is YFSETQ. The CDR3 extends over 14 amino acids. The chain's CDR3 is CASSLDAAGQPQHF. The CDR3 bases are TGCGCCAGCAGCTTGGACGCCGCAGGGCAGCCCCAGCATTTT. The variable domain in full, with the rest retrieved from reference TRBV5-1 and TRBJ1-5, is KAGVTQTPRYLIKTRGQQVTLSCSPISGHRSVSWYQQTPGQGLQFLFEYFSETQRNKGNFPGRFSGRQFSNSRSEMNVSTLELGDSALYLCASSLDAAGQPQHFGDGTRLSIL.

The rearrangement links TRBV5-1 to TRBJ2-7; 7 nucleotides match TRBD1. V shed 3 bases and J 6 bases; nucleotides not matched to a gene: 9. The CDR3 is 14 amino acids. From germline, CDR1 is SGHRS and CDR2 YFSETQ. The chain's CDR3 is CASSSPDRVGEQYF. In DNA form, the CDR3 reads TGCGCCAGCAGCTCACCCGACAGGGTGGGCGAGCAGTACTTC. Full variable domain (outside the CDR3, taken from reference TRBV5-1 and TRBJ2-7): KAGVTQTPRYLIKTRGQQVTLSCSPISGHRSVSWYQQTPGQGLQFLFEYFSETQRNKGNFPGRFSGRQFSNSRSEMNVSTLELGDSALYLCASSSPDRVGEQYFGPGTRLTVT.

V is TRBV9 and J is TRBJ1-2; D might be TRBD1 (5 bases). The CDR3 runs to 16 residues. The V gene's germline CDR1 is SGDLS and CDR2 YYNGEE. Trimming took off 4 bases at V and 2 bases at J, with 18 bases between the two ends. The CDR3 DNA reads TGTGCCAGCAGCCCGGGACTGACCCCGCTAAACTATGGCTACACCTTC. Translated, it gives CASSPGLTPLNYGYTF.

The rearrangement uses TRBV5-1 and TRBJ1-1, with D perhaps matching TRBD1 (6 bases). CDR3 length equals 15 residues. V lost 0 bases and J lost 5, with 14 bases in between. The germline V gene encodes CDR1 SGHRS and CDR2 YFSETQ. CDR3: CASSLEQGGWTEAFF. The CDR3 nucleotides read TGCGCCAGCAGCTTGGAACAGGGTGGGTGGACTGAAGCTTTCTTT.

The gene calls are TRBV9 and TRBJ2-2, with a weak D call TRBD1 (6 bases). The germline V gene has CDR1 SGDLS and CDR2 YYNGEE. There are 17 residues in the CDR3. With 3 bases removed from V and 1 base from J, the gap between germline ends came to 16 bases. In DNA, the CDR3 is TGTGCCAGCAGCGCAAAGTCCGGGACACTGAACACCGGGGAGCTGTTTTTT. Encoded protein: CASSAKSGTLNTGELFF.

V and J are TRBV20-1 and TRBJ2-1, with TRBD2 identical over 13 bases. J lost 9 bases, V lost 7 bases, and 6 bases had no gene match. Germline V gene data show CDR1 as DFQATT and CDR2 as SNEGSKA (reference sequence). The CDR3 extends over 13 amino acids. Here the CDR3 reads CSGGTSGDGEQFF. CDR3 nucleotides: TGCAGTGGTGGGACTAGCGGGGATGGTGAGCAGTTCTTC.

The chain has TRBV7-2 and TRBJ1-6; D is perhaps TRBD1 (5 bases). The V end lost 1 base, the J end lost 0 bases, and 10 bases lay between the germline ends. Germline V gene sequence: CDR1 SGHTA, CDR2 FQGNSA. The CDR3 spans 17 residues. The CDR3 DNA reads as TGTGCCAGCAGCTTAGGAGGGGCCAGCTCCTATAATTCACCCCTCCACTTT. It is translated as CASSLGGASSYNSPLHF.

V usage is TRBV6-6 and J usage is TRBJ1-3; D is ambiguous. Germline V gene sequence: CDR1 MNHNY, CDR2 SVGAGI (reference sequence). CDR3 length: 15 amino acids. V lost 6 bases, J lost 0 bases, and 12 bases lay in between. The CDR3 coding sequence is TGTGCCAGCAGCAACCCCCAGGTCTCTGGAAACACCATATATTTT. Translated: CASSNPQVSGNTIYF.

The chain has TRBV27 and TRBJ2-1; either TRBD1 or TRBD2 may fit D (5 bases each). Trimming took off 5 bases at V and 13 bases at J, with 15 bases between the two ends. The CDR3 is made up of 12 amino acids. Germline CDR1 and CDR2: MNHEY and SMNVEV (reference sequence). The CDR3 DNA sequence: TGTGCCAGCAGTAACCTGGGGGAGACCCAGTTCTTC. This translates into CASSNLGETQFF.

This chain uses TRBV20-1 with TRBJ2-2; TRBD1 or TRBD2 may be the D gene (7 bases each). Trimming took 0 bases from V and 4 from J, leaving 15 bases between them. Germline lookup yields CDR1 DFQATT and CDR2 SNEGSKA (reference sequence). This CDR3 spans 16 amino acids. The CDR3 sequence is CSARDYPGGGTGELFF. The CDR3 coding sequence is TGCAGTGCTAGAGATTATCCAGGGGGGGGCACCGGGGAGCTGTTTTTT.

The sample holds a few counts of this clonotype. The V gene is TRBV10-3, the J gene TRBJ2-2; D unclear. Germline values: CDR1 ENHRY, CDR2 SYGVKD. The CDR3 is 14 residues long. V lost 8 bases and J 4 bases, leaving 14 bases between the germline ends. CDR3 in amino acids: CAIAPAGPTGELFF. In nucleotides, the CDR3 is TGTGCCATCGCCCCCGCTGGGCCCACCGGGGAGCTGTTTTTT.

J is TRBJ1-4 and V is TRBV9; 7 nucleotides line up with TRBD1. J lost 3 bases, V lost 4 bases, and 9 bases had no gene match. CDR1 and CDR2 from the germline V gene are SGDLS and YYNGEE. The CDR3 is 16 amino acids. CDR3 sequence reads: CASSKGGGSANEKLFF. The CDR3 DNA reads as TGTGCCAGCAGCAAGGGAGGGGGCTCGGCTAATGAAAAACTGTTTTTT.

This clonotype was detected only a few times. The J gene is TRBJ1-4, the V gene TRBV5-6; 8 bases match TRBD1. CDR3 length: 15 residues. The V gene end was trimmed by 4 bases and the J gene end by 8 bases; junction bases not matched to a gene: 10. Germline lookup yields CDR1 SGHDT and CDR2 YYEEEE. Here the CDR3 reads CASSLRQGYIEKLFF. The CDR3 nucleotides are TGTGCCAGCAGCCTCAGACAGGGGTATATAGAAAAACTGTTTTTT.

The chain joins TRBV4-3 to TRBJ2-7, with D possibly matching TRBD2 (6 bases). Germline-derived CDR1 and CDR2 are LGHNA and YSLEER. The CDR3 is made up of 17 amino acids. V was cut by 0 bases and J by 3 bases, with 18 bases left in between. CDR3 sequence reads: CASSQDLTPGLSYEQYF. The CDR3 nucleotides are TGCGCCAGCAGCCAAGATCTCACACCGGGACTCAGCTACGAGCAGTACTTC.

The genes are TRBV19 and TRBJ1-2, with 7 positions matching TRBD1. There are 13 residues in the CDR3. J lost 6 bases, V lost 6 bases, and 7 bases had no gene match. Germline V gives CDR1 LNHDA, CDR2 SQIVND (reference sequence). The CDR3 bases are TGTGCCAGTAGAACGGGACAGACACATGGCTACACCTTC. Residues: CASRTGQTHGYTF.